Listed below are T cell receptor beta chains from one sample, sequenced in a study of patients and donors after allogeneic stem cell transplantation. TCRdb reprocessed the RT-PCR reads via MiXCR and lists one record per CDR3 protein. Among approximately 17,000 distinct CDR3 sequences listed, approximately 30% were seen once. Sequenced sample: blood, either unsorted or a sorted T cell fraction (not recorded which). The receptors were gathered from a human donor who was either an allogeneic HSCT recipient or a stem cell or donor lymphocyte infusion donor (not recorded which). It is not recorded whose cells these are; they may come from a transplant donor. Both conserved end residues are part of each CDR3. The order of the fields is CDR3 length, D gene, V gene, J gene, clone size, CDR3 protein, CDR3 DNA. D genes are given only for firm matches. Clone size is stated in some rows and not others, as once, few, many or a class when expanded.

15,TRBD2,TRBV3-1,TRBJ2-3,NA,CASSQGSGTTDTQYF,TGTGCCAGCAGCCAAGGAAGCGGGACGACAGATACGCAGTATTTT
13,NA,TRBV6-6,TRBJ1-1,NA,CASSYKSGREAFF,TGTGCCAGCAGTTACAAGTCAGGGAGAGAAGCTTTCTTT
13,NA,TRBV6-2/TRBV6-3,TRBJ1-5,few,CASSGVGNQPQHF,TGTGCCAGCAGCGGGGTCGGCAATCAGCCCCAGCATTTT
14,NA,TRBV5-6,TRBJ2-7,NA,CASSFGPKAYEQYF,TGTGCCAGCAGCTTCGGCCCCAAGGCCTACGAGCAGTACTTC
15,NA,TRBV6-2/TRBV6-3,TRBJ2-7,few,CASSYPFKNIYEQYF,TGTGCCAGCAGTTACCCCTTCAAGAATATTTACGAGCAGTACTTC
14,TRBD1,TRBV6-1,TRBJ1-2,NA,CASSRDSPNYGYTF,TGTGCCAGCAGTCGGGACAGTCCTAACTATGGCTACACCTTC
13,NA,TRBV5-6,TRBJ2-3,NA,CASSLVGTDTQYF,TGTGCCAGCAGCTTGGTGGGCACAGATACGCAGTATTTT
16,TRBD2,TRBV12-3/TRBV12-4,TRBJ2-5,once,CASSPREGSYGETQYF,TGTGCCAGCAGTCCAAGGGAGGGTAGCTATGGAGAGACCCAGTACTTC
12,NA,TRBV29-1,TRBJ2-5,NA,CSVHPRGETQYF,TGCAGCGTTCACCCTCGGGGAGAGACCCAGTACTTC
15,NA,TRBV2,TRBJ1-5,few,CASSDPRNSNQPQHF,TGTGCCAGCAGTGACCCCAGGAATAGCAATCAGCCCCAGCATTTT
12,NA,TRBV20-1,TRBJ1-2,NA,CSPSSTIHGYTF,TGCTCCCCGTCCTCTACTATCCATGGCTACACCTTC
16,NA,TRBV24-1,TRBJ1-5,NA,CATSDPSWESNQPQHF,TGTGCCACCAGTGATCCCTCGTGGGAGAGCAATCAGCCCCAGCATTTT
15,NA,TRBV5-1,TRBJ1-2,NA,CASSLGRTINYGYTF,TGCGCCAGCAGCTTGGGTCGGACTATTAACTATGGCTACACCTTC
15,TRBD1,TRBV7-8,TRBJ1-4,few,CASGQGPRFGEKLFF,TGTGCCAGCGGACAGGGGCCTCGTTTCGGCGAAAAACTGTTTTTT
16,NA,TRBV21-1,TRBJ1-2,few,CASSKGRGAGYYGYTF,TGTGCCAGCAGCAAAGGAAGGGGCGCGGGTTACTATGGCTACACCTTC
12,NA,TRBV12-3/TRBV12-4,TRBJ1-5,few,CASRIGNQPQHF,TGTGCCAGCAGGATCGGCAATCAGCCCCAGCATTTT
19,NA,TRBV7-3,TRBJ2-5,NA,CASSLNRPKDTNGQETQYF,TGTGCCAGCAGCTTAAATCGGCCCAAGGACACCAACGGCCAAGAGACCCAGTACTTC
13,NA,TRBV9,TRBJ1-3,NA,CASSVEQLDTIYF,TGTGCCAGCAGCGTAGAACAGCTGGACACCATATATTTT
14,NA,TRBV2,TRBJ2-5,NA,CASSETGRVATQYF,TGTGCCAGCAGTGAAACAGGGAGGGTGGCGACCCAGTACTTC
13,NA,TRBV18,TRBJ1-3,many,CASSPDSGNTIYF,TGTGCCAGCTCACCGGATTCAGGAAACACCATATATTTT
12,NA,TRBV25-1,TRBJ1-2,NA,CASGVGNYGYTF,TGTGCCAGCGGTGTAGGGAACTATGGCTACACCTTC
14,NA,TRBV11-2,TRBJ1-6,few,CASSLTGWESPLHF,TGTGCCAGCAGCCTTACAGGGTGGGAGTCACCCCTCCACTTT
15,NA,TRBV5-1,TRBJ2-5,few,CASSLAPAGQETQYF,TGCGCCAGCAGCTTGGCCCCCGCAGGGCAAGAGACCCAGTACTTC
12,NA,TRBV28,TRBJ1-1,NA,CASTTGILEAFF,TGTGCCAGCACAACAGGGATCCTTGAAGCTTTCTTT
13,NA,TRBV5-5,TRBJ1-1,few,CASSRTVNTEAFF,TGTGCCAGCAGCAGGACAGTGAACACTGAAGCTTTCTTT
15,TRBD1,TRBV27,TRBJ1-5,NA,CASRRDRLGNQPQHF,TGTGCCAGCAGACGGGACAGGTTAGGCAATCAGCCCCAGCATTTT
12,TRBD1,TRBV20-1,TRBJ1-6,few,CSAVSNTGGDHF,TGCAGTGCTGTTTCCAACACAGGGGGCGACCACTTT
14,NA,TRBV19,TRBJ1-1,many,CASSMVSFGTEAFF,TGTGCCAGTAGTATGGTCAGCTTTGGCACTGAAGCTTTCTTT
14,NA,TRBV5-1,TRBJ2-3,NA,CASSQSTKGDTQYF,TGCGCCAGCAGCCAATCCACCAAGGGGGATACGCAGTATTTT
15,TRBD1,TRBV28,TRBJ2-3,NA,CASSQGQGVPDTQYF,TGTGCCAGCAGTCAAGGACAGGGCGTCCCAGATACGCAGTATTTT
13,NA,TRBV7-2,TRBJ1-1,few,CASSRNRRTEAFF,TGTGCCAGCAGCCGAAACAGGAGAACTGAAGCTTTCTTT
18,NA,TRBV6-5,TRBJ1-6,NA,CASKRLQGVGSYNSPLHF,TGTGCCAGCAAAAGATTACAGGGAGTAGGTTCCTATAATTCACCCCTCCACTTT